This TCR beta chain was sequenced for a study of shared clonotypes between healthy human individuals. On the study more broadly: Sampling drew on donors who were a couple of women and three men aged 18 to 49. Each donor had three CD4 naive, three CD4 memory, two CD8 naive and one CD8 memory plate.

The CDR3 contains 12 residues. The germline V gene has CDR1 LNHDA and CDR2 SQIVND (reference sequence). V lost 10 bases to trimming and J lost 0 bases, with 7 bases between them. Produced via immunoSEQ multiplex PCR; TCRdb's table is partial and in-frame only. The sample yields a few million clones, 85% to 95% seen once. There were no recent acute infections or vaccinations among the donors, who were healthy HIV-negative adults. A split of CD4+ cells into CD45RA+ naive and CD45RA-negative memory subsets was performed. The sample was naive CD4+ T cells sorted from blood. As for subset: CD45RA+ positively selected. The source of this sequence is a man between 18 and 29 years old in good health. The V and J genes are TRBV19 and TRBJ1-5; D not resolved. DNA for the CDR3: TGTGCCACCCAAGATAGCAATCAGCCCCAGCATTTT. This codes for CATQDSNQPQHF.